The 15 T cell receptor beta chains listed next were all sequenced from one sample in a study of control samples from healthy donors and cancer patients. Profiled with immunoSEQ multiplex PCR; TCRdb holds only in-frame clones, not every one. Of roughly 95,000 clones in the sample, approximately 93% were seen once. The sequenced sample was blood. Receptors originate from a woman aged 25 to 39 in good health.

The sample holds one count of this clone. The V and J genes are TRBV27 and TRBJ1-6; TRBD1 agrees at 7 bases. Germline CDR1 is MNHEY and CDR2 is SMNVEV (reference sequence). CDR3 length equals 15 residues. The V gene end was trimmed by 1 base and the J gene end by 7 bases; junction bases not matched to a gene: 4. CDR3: CASSLYEGANSPLHF. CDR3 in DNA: TGTGCCAGCAGTTTATACGAGGGGGCAAATTCACCCCTCCACTTT.

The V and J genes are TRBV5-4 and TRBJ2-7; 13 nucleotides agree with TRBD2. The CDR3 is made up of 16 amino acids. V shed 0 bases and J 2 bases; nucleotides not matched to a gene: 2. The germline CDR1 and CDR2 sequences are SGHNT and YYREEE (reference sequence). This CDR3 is CASSLGGLAGTYEQYF. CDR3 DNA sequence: TGTGCCAGCAGCTTGGGGGGACTAGCGGGAACCTACGAGCAGTACTTC.

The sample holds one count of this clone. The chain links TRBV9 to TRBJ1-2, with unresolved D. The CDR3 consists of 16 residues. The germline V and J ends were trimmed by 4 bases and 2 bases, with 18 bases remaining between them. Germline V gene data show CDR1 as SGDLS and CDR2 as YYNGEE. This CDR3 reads CASSSPNEVANYGYTF. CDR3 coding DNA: TGTGCCAGCAGCTCCCCTAACGAGGTGGCAAACTATGGCTACACCTTC.

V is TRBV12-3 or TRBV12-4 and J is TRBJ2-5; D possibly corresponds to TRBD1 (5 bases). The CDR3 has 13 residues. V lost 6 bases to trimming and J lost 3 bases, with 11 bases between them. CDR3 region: CASSQLQEETQYF. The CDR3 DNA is TGTGCCAGCAGCCAGCTACAGGAAGAGACCCAGTACTTC.

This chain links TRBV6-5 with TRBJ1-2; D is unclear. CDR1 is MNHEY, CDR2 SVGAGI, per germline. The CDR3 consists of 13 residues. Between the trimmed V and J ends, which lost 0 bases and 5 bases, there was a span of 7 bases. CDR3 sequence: CASSYSGLYGYTF. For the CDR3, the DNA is TGTGCCAGCAGTTACTCCGGACTGTATGGCTACACCTTC.

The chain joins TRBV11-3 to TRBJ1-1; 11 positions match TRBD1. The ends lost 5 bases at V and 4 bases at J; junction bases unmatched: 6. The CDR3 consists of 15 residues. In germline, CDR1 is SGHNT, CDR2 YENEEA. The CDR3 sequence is CASSLTGTGGTEAFF. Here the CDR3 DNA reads TGTGCCAGCAGCCTTACCGGGACAGGGGGCACTGAAGCTTTCTTT.

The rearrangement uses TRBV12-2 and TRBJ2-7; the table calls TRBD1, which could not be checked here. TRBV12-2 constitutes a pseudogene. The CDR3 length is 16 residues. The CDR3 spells CASRLARTGGSYEQYF. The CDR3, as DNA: TGTGCAAGTCGCTTAGCTCGGACAGGGGGAAGTTACGAGCAGTACTTC.

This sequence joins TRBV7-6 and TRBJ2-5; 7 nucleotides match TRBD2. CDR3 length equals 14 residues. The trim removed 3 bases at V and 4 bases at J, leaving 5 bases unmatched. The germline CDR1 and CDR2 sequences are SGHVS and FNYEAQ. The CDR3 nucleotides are TGTGCCAGCAGCTTTGCAGGCGGGAGAGAGACCCAGTACTTC. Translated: CASSFAGGRETQYF.

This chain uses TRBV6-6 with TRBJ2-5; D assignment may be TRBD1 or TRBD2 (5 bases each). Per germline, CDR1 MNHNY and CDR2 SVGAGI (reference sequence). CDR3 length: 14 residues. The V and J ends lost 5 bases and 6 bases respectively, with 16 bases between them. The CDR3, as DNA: TGTGCCAGCAGTGCCCGGGGAAGGGGAAAGACCCAGTACTTC. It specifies CASSARGRGKTQYF.

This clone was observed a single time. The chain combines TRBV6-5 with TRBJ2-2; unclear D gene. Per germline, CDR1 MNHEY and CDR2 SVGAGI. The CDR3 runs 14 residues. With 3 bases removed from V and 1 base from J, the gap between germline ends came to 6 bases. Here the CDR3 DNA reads TGTGCCAGCAGTTATACGGAGAACACCGGGGAGCTGTTTTTT. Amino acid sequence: CASSYTENTGELFF.

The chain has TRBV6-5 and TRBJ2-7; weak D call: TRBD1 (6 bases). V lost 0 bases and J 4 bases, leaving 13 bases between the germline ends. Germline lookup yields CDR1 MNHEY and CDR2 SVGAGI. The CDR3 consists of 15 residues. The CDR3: CASSYSIGGTYEQYF. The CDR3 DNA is TGTGCCAGCAGTTACTCGATAGGGGGTACGTACGAGCAGTACTTC.

The CDR3 DNA reads as TGTGCCTGGAGTGCAGGCGGGCTAAATCAGCCCCAGCATTTT. This codes for CAWSAGGLNQPQHF. The chain uses TRBV30 and TRBJ1-5; no clear D. The CDR3 is 14 residues long. From germline, CDR1 is GTSNPN and CDR2 SVGIG (reference sequence). The germline V and J ends were trimmed by 1 base and 4 bases, with 11 bases remaining between them. Full variable domain (missing parts from reference TRBV30 and TRBJ1-5): SQTIHQWPATLVQPVGSPLSLECTVEGTSNPNLYWYRQAAGRGLQLLFYSVGIGQISSEVPQNLSASRPQDRQFILSSKKLLLSDSGFYLCAWSAGGLNQPQHFGDGTRLSIL.

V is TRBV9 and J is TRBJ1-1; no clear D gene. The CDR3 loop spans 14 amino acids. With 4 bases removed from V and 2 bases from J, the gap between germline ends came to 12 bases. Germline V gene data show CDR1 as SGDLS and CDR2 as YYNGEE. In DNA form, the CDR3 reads TGTGCCAGCAGCCCGGGCGGGATCAACACTGAAGCTTTCTTT. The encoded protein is CASSPGGINTEAFF.

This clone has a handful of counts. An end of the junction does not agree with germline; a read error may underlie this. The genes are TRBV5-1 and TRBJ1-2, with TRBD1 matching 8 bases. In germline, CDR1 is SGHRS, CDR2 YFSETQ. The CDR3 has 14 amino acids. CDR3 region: CASSLTARPDRGSF. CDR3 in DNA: TGCGCCAGCAGCTTGACGGCAAGACCTGACAGGGGCTCCTTC.

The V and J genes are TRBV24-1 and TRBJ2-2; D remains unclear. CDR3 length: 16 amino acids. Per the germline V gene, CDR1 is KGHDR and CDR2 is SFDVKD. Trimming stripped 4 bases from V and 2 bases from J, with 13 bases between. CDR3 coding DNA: TGTGCCACCAGTGACCCACCGCCGATAAACACCGGGGAGCTGTTTTTT. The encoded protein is CATSDPPPINTGELFF.